This T cell receptor beta chain was sequenced in a study of T cell responses to AZD1222 COVID-19 vaccine (dated by TCRdb to the early 2020s). In the study overall: AZD1222 recipients given second doses at about 4 weeks or at about 12 weeks were pooled, since spike-specific TCR depth and breadth were not found to differ between the two schedules. A total of 233 trial participants underwent TCR sequencing, of whom 200 to 220 had received two doses of AZD1222 and around 25 had received two doses of the MenACWY control vaccine. Trial participants were enrolled by age into 18-55, 56-69 and 70-plus year subgroups, with approximately 150, 28 and 58 TCR-sequenced participants respectively. The investigation overall reported the following: Spike-specific TCR breadth and depth rose significantly after two AZD1222 doses compared with day 0 and with MenACWY recipients. Conclusions about previously exposed vaccinees were limited because only 6 or 7 AZD1222 recipients were SARS-CoV-2 seropositive at baseline. The vaccine-associated CD4 TCRs covered the entire spike protein, and the dominant responses fell in regions 160-218 and 743-854. Nearly half of unique spike-specific TCRs reportedly recognized epitopes outside regions mutated in the B.1.351 and B.1.1.7 variants. Because no day 14 peak-response samples were available, the repertoires could be characterized only after the peak T cell response. Participants were mostly white British, with more females than males. The authors suggested clonal diversity may have been underestimated. In the small 56-69-year group, the increase in depth fell short of significance, most likely because of low power.

Concerning this clone: Its antigen specificity is not known. Base qualities are not provided; no much larger clone lies one nucleotide away.

This specimen's time point label, interpreted: baseline before first vaccination. The vaccinee samples were drawn from two UK trials, COV001 and COV002, one of which was a single-blind randomized controlled phase 2/3 trial testing AZD1222 (ChAdOx1 nCoV-19) in healthy adults. For TCRbeta chain sequencing, PBMC samples were collected from trial participants at day 0 and at day 28 after the second dose. The CDR3 regions of human TCRbeta chains were analyzed by immunosequencing. The original methods were these. Repertoire TCRs were checked for matches against a reference library of SARS-CoV-2-specific TCRs that had been generated using the MIRA antigen-specificity platform. Breadth was defined as the fraction of unique TCRs that were SARS-CoV-2-associated, and depth was defined as the fraction of total T cells that were SARS-CoV-2-associated. Using the MIRA data, every spike-specific TCR was mapped to the spike region that the TCR reacted to and assigned to either a CD4 or a CD8 class. Log10-transformed breadth and depth values were compared by one-way ANOVA with Sidak's multiple comparisons tests. Imported from immuneACCESS, the table was reduced by TCRdb to in-frame sequences with V and J called. These copies leave out some clones; in studies compared against another copy, an unresolved V gene accounts for under half, and the cause of the remainder is not known. That table furnishes V, J and clone size, whereas the DNA furnished D and trimming. Here the sample has over 120,000 clones; about 93% occur a single time. Together, the top ten hold over 4% of the sample.

CDR1 and CDR2, looked up from the germline V gene, are SGHDT and YYEEEE. V is cut by 0 bases and J by 6 bases, and the space between the germline ends is 15 bases. Counted from cysteine to phenylalanine, this CDR3 has 15 amino acids. Of the read, only the CDR3 DNA is kept; its 45 bases are in frame from base 1. The V and J genes are TRBV5-6 and TRBJ1-2; the D gene is perhaps TRBD1, on 6 matching bases. This material consisted of peripheral blood, taken on day 0 of AZD1222 vaccination. The receptor was isolated from an adult in good health. The DNA sequence is given as TGTGCCAGCAGCTTGGATCTGGGGGGGCTGCATGGCTACACCTTC. This yields the protein CASSLDLGGLHGYTF.